This note documents a single T cell receptor (beta chain) sequence. The target antigen is unknown. This sample was included in a study of T cell repertoires in cytomegalovirus infection. As for the study in general: An indication of both CMV infection and matching HLA type came from public TCR beta signatures.

J was trimmed by 0 bases and V by 5 bases; bases with no gene match: 6. The CDR3 sequence is 15 residues long. Germline-derived CDR1 and CDR2 are MNHEY and SVGEGT. MiXCR was run by TCRdb on the reads, yielding one entry per CDR3 protein. The sample gives roughly 640,000 distinct CDR3 sequences, 20% to 25% of which show up once; less than 9.5% is in the top ten. Notes on the study in general: Cumulative frequency (of public TCR beta family members) identified carriers of CMV plus the relevant HLA. HLA-C-restricted CMV-specific TCR beta clonotypes were dominant in the ex vivo response.

This rearrangement joins TRBV6-2 or TRBV6-3 to TRBJ1-1; TRBD1 aligns across 7 bases. Sequenced sample: CD8+ T cells from PBMCs. This TCR came from a human donor in good health (CMV status not recorded). Some clones in this sample may be carry-over from other donors' samples. The DNA of the CDR3 is TGTGCCAGCAGTAAGATACAGGGGTTGAACACTGAAGCTTTCTTT. Its translation: CASSKIQGLNTEAFF.